This T cell receptor beta chain was captured in a study of cytomegalovirus exposure and HLA in healthy donors. In germline, CDR1 is SGHRS, CDR2 YFSETQ. Trimming stripped 2 bases from V and 5 bases from J, with 13 bases between. The CDR3 consists of 14 residues. It was with 60 Vbeta and 13 Jbeta primers that the PCR ran. The data were produced by immunoSEQ multiplex PCR, yet TCRdb's version contains in-frame clones alone and is incomplete. The sample includes 130,000 or so clones, over 8% of them seen just once. Sampled while nominally healthy, donors likely had unrecorded immune exposures. The receptor comes from a man aged 35 to 55 in good health and CMV-seronegative. Sample: PBMCs. This chain connects TRBV5-1 to TRBJ1-2; D possibly corresponds to TRBD1 (5 bases). CDR3 in DNA: TGCGCCAGCAGCTTCACAGATCCAGGGTATGGCTACACCTTC. It specifies CASSFTDPGYGYTF.